This entry features one T cell receptor beta chain sequence. The sample belongs to a study of blood T cell repertoires in COVID-19. Study details: The study drew acute and convalescent COVID-19 samples from the United States, Italy and Spain. T cells, B-cell-depleted T cells, or PBMCs provided the cDNA or gDNA that served as material.

This CDR3 spans 13 amino acids. From germline, CDR1 is SGHAT and CDR2 FQNNGV. V gave up 4 bases and J gave up 1 base, with 7 bases separating them. Original analysis: Using reference gene primer amplification, nucleated cell counts were estimated. The data were produced by immunoSEQ multiplex PCR, yet TCRdb's version contains in-frame clones alone and is incomplete. V and J calls and clone size come straight from that table; D and trimming were deduced from the DNA. The sample has under 250,000 clones, approximately 87% seen once. The chain joins TRBV11-2 to TRBJ1-2, with D unclear. The TCR originated in a woman between 65 and 79 years old with active or convalescent COVID-19. Sample: peripheral blood. CDR3 sequence: CASSSQDNYGYTF. CDR3 bases: TGTGCCAGCAGCTCCCAGGATAACTATGGCTACACCTTC. Together with reference TRBV11-2 and TRBJ1-2, the CDR3 gives the full variable domain: EAGVAQSPRYKIIEKRQSVAFWCNPISGHATLYWYQQILGQGPKLLIQFQNNGVVDDSQLPKDRFSAERLKGVDSTLKIQPAKLEDSAVYLCASSSQDNYGYTFGSGTRLTVV.